Following are 7 T cell receptor beta chains from one sample sequenced in a study of T cell responses to AZD1222 COVID-19 vaccine. Method: immunoSEQ multiplex PCR; TCRdb's copy keeps in-frame clones and lacks some. This table has roughly 160,000 clones, 85% to 90% appearing once. This material consisted of peripheral blood, taken on day 0 of AZD1222 vaccination. The receptors shown here come from an adult in good health.

This clone was recorded once. This CDR3 is also generated by other DNA sequences in the sample. The rearrangement links TRBV9 to TRBJ1-1; D unresolved. V was clipped by 0 bases and J by 5 bases, with 8 bases between them. The CDR3 extends over 13 amino acids. Looked up from germline, CDR1 is SGDLS and CDR2 is YYNGEE. The CDR3 nucleotides read TGTGCCAGCAGCGTAGTGCTGGGAACTGAAGCTTTCTTT. Protein: CASSVVLGTEAFF.

J is TRBJ2-1 and V is TRBV24-1; 13 bases line up with TRBD2. V lost 6 bases, J lost 7 bases, and 8 bases stayed unmatched. The CDR3 is 16 amino acids. Germline V lookup: CDR1 KGHDR, CDR2 SFDVKD. The CDR3 protein is CATSPHRTSGGNEQFF. CDR3 sequence (DNA): TGTGCCACCAGTCCCCATAGGACTAGCGGGGGTAATGAGCAGTTCTTC.

CDR3 DNA: TGTGCCAGCAGCTACGGGACAGGGAACAATGAGCAGTTCTTC. It encodes CASSYGTGNNEQFF. The chain carries TRBV13 and TRBJ2-1, with 9 bases lining up with TRBD1. Unmatched junction bases numbered 3, after V lost 4 bases and J lost 5 bases. The CDR3 loop spans 14 amino acids. Germline loops: CDR1 PRHDT, CDR2 FYEKMQ (reference sequence).

The chain recombines TRBV9 with TRBJ1-4, with 7 positions matching TRBD1. This CDR3 spans 15 amino acids. Germline values: CDR1 SGDLS, CDR2 YYNGEE. V shed 4 bases and J 4 bases; nucleotides not matched to a gene: 7. The CDR3 sequence: CASSPPGTVNEKLFF. The DNA of the CDR3 is TGTGCCAGCAGCCCCCCCGGGACAGTTAATGAAAAACTGTTTTTT.

This chain joins TRBV5-1 and TRBJ2-3, with D possibly matching TRBD1 (6 bases). In germline, CDR1 is SGHRS, CDR2 YFSETQ. This CDR3 region has 14 residues. V lost 5 bases, J lost 1 base, and 11 bases lay in between. In DNA form, the CDR3 reads TGCGCCAGCAGACCCTGGACAGGCACAGATACGCAGTATTTT. This translates into CASRPWTGTDTQYF. Drawing the rest from reference TRBV5-1 and TRBJ2-3, the complete variable domain is KAGVTQTPRYLIKTRGQQVTLSCSPISGHRSVSWYQQTPGQGLQFLFEYFSETQRNKGNFPGRFSGRQFSNSRSEMNVSTLELGDSALYLCASRPWTGTDTQYFGPGTRLTVL.

This chain links TRBV30 with TRBJ2-5; D ambiguous. Germline V CDR1 and CDR2: GTSNPN, SVGIG (reference sequence). This CDR3 comprises 14 residues. Trimming took off 2 bases at V and 5 bases at J, with 15 bases between the two ends. The chain's CDR3 is CAWSMFGFWETQYF. CDR3 nucleotide sequence: TGTGCCTGGAGTATGTTCGGGTTTTGGGAGACCCAGTACTTC.

This chain uses TRBV4-3 with TRBJ2-7; TRBD2 aligns across 9 bases. V lost 1 base and J lost 3; bases outside the gene matches: 7. The CDR3 runs 16 residues. In germline, CDR1 is LGHNA, CDR2 YSLEER. In DNA, the CDR3 is TGCGCCAGCAGCCAAGGCTACAATAGCGGGGGCTACGAGCAGTACTTC. As protein: CASSQGYNSGGYEQYF.